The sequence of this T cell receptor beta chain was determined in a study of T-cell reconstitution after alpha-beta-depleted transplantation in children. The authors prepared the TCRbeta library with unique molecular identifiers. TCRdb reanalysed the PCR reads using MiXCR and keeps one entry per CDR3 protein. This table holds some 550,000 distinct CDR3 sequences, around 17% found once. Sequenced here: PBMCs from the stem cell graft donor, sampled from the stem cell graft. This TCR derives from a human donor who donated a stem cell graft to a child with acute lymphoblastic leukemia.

CDR3 in DNA: TGTGCCAGCAGTTCAAGGGGGCAAGAGTACGAGCAGTACTTC. Amino acids: CASSSRGQEYEQYF. The V gene is TRBV6-5, the J gene TRBJ2-7, with TRBD1 matching over 7 bases. This CDR3 has 14 amino acids. The V gene's germline CDR1 is MNHEY and CDR2 SVGAGI. V was clipped by 4 bases and J by 4 bases; unmatched bases: 7.